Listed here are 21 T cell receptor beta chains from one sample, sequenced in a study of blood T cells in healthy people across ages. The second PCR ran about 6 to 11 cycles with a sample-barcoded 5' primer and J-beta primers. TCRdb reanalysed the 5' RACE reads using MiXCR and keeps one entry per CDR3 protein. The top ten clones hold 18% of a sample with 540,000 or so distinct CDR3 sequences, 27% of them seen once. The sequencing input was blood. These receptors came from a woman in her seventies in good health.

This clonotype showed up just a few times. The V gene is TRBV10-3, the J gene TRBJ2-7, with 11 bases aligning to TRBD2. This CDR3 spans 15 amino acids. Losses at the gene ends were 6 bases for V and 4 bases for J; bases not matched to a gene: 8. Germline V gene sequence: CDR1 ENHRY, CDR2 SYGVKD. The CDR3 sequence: CAISFSSGGLYEQYF. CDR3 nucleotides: TGTGCCATCAGCTTTTCTAGCGGGGGGCTTTACGAGCAGTACTTC.

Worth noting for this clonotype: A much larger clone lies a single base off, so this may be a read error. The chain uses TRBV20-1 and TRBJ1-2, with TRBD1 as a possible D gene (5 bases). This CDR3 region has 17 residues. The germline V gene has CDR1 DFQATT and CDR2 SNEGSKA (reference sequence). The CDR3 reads CSVRDQGVRRADYGYTF. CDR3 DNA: TGCAGTGTTAGAGATCAGGGTGTCAGGCGGGCTGACTATGGCTACACCTTC.

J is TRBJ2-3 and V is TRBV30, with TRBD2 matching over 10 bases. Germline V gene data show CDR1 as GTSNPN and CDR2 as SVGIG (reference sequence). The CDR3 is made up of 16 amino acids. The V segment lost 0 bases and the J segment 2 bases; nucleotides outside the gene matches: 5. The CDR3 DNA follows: TGTGCCTGGAGTGTACTAGGACTAGCGGACACAGATACGCAGTATTTT. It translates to CAWSVLGLADTDTQYF.

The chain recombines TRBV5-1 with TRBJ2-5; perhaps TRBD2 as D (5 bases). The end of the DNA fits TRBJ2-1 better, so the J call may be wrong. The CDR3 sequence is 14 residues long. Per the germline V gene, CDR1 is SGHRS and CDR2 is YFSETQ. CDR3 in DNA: TGCGCCAGCAGCTTGACTAGTCCGAACAATGAGCAGTTCTTC. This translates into CASSLTSPNNEQFF.

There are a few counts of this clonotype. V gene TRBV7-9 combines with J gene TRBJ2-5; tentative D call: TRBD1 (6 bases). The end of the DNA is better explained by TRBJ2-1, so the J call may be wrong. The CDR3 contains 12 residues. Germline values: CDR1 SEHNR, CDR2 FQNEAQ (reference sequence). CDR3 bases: TGTGCCAGCGGACAGCCCTACAATGAGCAGTTCTTC. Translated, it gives CASGQPYNEQFF.

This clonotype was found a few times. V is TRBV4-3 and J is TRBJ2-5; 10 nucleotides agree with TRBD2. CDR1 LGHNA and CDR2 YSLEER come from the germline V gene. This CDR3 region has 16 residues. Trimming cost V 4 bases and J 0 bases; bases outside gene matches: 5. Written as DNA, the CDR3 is TGCGCCAGCAGCCGACTACTAGCGGGGTACCAAGAGACCCAGTACTTC. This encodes CASSRLLAGYQETQYF.

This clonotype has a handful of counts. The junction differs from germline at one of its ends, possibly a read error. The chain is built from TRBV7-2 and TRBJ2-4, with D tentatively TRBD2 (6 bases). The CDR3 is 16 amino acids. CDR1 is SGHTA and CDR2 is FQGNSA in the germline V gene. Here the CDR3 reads CASSLASALAKNIQYF. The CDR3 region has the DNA TGTGCCAGCAGCCTAGCTAGCGCGCTAGCCAAAAACATTCAGTACTTC.

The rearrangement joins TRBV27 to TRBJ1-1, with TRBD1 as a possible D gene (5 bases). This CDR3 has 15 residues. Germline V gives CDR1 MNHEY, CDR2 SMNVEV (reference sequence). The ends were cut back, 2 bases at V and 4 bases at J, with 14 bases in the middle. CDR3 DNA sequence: TGTGCCAGCAGTTTAACCGTCAGGCAGGGCACTGAAGCTTTCTTT. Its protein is CASSLTVRQGTEAFF.

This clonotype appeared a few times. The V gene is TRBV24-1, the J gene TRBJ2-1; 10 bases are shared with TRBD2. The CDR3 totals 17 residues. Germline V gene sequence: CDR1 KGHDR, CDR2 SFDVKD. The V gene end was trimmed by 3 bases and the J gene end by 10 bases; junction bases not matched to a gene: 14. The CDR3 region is CATSDPLASGGLGEQFF. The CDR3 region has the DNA TGTGCCACCAGTGATCCGCTGGCTAGCGGGGGCCTTGGAGAGCAGTTCTTC.

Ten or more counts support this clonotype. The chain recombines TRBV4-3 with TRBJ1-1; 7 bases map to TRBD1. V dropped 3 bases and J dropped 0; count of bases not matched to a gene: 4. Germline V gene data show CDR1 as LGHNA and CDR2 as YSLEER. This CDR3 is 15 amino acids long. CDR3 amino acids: CASSQPGQLNTEAFF. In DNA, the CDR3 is TGCGCCAGCAGCCAGCCGGGACAGTTGAACACTGAAGCTTTCTTT.

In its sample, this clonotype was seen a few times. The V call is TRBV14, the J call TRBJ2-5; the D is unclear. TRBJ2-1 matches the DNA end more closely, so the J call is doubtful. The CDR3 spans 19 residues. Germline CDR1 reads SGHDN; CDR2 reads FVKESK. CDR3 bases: TGTGCCAGCAGCCAAGAGTGGACGGGTGGCCCCCGAACGGGCAATGAGCAGTTCTTC. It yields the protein CASSQEWTGGPRTGNEQFF.

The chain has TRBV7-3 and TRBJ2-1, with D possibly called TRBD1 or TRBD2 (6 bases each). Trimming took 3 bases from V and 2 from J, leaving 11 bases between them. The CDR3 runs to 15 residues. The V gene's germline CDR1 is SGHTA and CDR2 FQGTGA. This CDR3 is CASSLRGDTYNEQFF. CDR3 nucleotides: TGTGCCAGCAGCTTGAGGGGGGACACCTACAATGAGCAGTTCTTC.

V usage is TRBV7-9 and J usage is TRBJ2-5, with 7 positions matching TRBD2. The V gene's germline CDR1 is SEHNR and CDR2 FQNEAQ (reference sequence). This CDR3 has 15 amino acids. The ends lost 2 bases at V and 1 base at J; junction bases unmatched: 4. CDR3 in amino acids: CASSLLGGIQETQYF. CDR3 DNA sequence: TGTGCCAGCAGCTTATTGGGGGGGATCCAAGAGACCCAGTACTTC. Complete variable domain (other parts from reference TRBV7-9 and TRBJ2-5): DTGVSQNPRHKITKRGQNVTFRCDPISEHNRLYWYRQTLGQGPEFLTYFQNEAQLEKSRLLSDRFSAERPKGSFSTLEIQRTEQGDSAMYLCASSLLGGIQETQYFGPGTRLLVL.

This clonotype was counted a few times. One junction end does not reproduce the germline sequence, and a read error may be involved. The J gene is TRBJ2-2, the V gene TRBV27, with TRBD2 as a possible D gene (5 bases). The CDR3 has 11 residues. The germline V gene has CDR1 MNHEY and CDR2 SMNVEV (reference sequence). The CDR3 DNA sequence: TGTGCCAGCAGTTTTTACGGGGAGCTGCTTTTT. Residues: CASSFYGELLF.

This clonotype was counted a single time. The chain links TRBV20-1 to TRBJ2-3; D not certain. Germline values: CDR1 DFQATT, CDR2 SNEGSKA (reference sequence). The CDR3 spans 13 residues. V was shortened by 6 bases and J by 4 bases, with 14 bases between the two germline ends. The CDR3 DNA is TGCAGTGCCGTGGGTTCGGGCGCAGATACGCAGTATTTT. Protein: CSAVGSGADTQYF.

The CDR3 reads CASSAQQNTEAFF. DNA for the CDR3: TGTGCCAGCAGTGCCCAGCAGAACACTGAAGCTTTCTTT. The chain links TRBV12-3 or TRBV12-4 to TRBJ1-1; D is undetermined. This CDR3 comprises 13 residues. V was clipped by 5 bases and J by 1 base, with 8 bases between them.

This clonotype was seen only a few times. CDR3 region: CSVTPGGASYGYTF. The CDR3 DNA reads TGCAGCGTAACCCCAGGGGGCGCGAGCTATGGCTACACCTTC. J is TRBJ1-2 and V is TRBV29-1; 8 bases line up with TRBD1. Trimming removed 6 bases from V and 4 bases from J; junction bases left unmatched: 10. Germline V CDR1 and CDR2: SQVTM, ANQGSEA. CDR3 length equals 14 residues.

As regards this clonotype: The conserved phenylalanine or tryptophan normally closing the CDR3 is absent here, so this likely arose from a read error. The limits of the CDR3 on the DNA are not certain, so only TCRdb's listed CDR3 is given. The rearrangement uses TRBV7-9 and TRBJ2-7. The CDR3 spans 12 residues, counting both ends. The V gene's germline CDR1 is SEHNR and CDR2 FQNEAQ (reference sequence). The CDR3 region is CASSLQAYEQCL.

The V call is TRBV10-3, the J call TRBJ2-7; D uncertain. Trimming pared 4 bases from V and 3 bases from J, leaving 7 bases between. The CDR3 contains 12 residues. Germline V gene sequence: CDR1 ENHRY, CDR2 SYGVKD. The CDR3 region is CAISVDGYEQYF. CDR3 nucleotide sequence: TGTGCCATCAGTGTAGACGGCTACGAGCAGTACTTC.

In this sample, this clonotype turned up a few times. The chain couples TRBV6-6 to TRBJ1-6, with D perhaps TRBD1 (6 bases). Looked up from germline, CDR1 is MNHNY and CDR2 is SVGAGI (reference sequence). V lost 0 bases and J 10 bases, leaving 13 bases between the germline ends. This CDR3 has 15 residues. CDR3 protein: CASSYSKGDFSPLHF. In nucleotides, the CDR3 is TGTGCCAGCAGTTACTCGAAGGGGGATTTCTCACCCCTCCACTTT.

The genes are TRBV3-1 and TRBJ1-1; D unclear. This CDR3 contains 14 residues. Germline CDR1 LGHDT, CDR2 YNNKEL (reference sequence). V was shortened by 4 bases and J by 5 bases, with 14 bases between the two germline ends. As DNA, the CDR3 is TGTGCCAGCAGCCCCCAGGCGATTGGGACTGAAGCTTTCTTT. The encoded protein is CASSPQAIGTEAFF.